The entry that follows covers one T cell receptor beta chain sequence. The target antigen is unknown. This CDR3 comprises 15 residues. Germline V gene data show CDR1 as SGHKS and CDR2 as YYEKEE (reference sequence). The ends were cut back, 4 bases at V and 4 bases at J, with 18 bases in the middle. This entry comes from a study of graft-versus-host responses after intestinal transplantation. The overall study: Each recipient received anti-thymocyte globulin induction, then tacrolimus and steroids for about 3 years.

The protocol was immunoSEQ multiplex PCR, while the TCRdb copy is restricted to in-frame clones and leaves out a portion. The sample comprises 75,000 to 100,000 clones, around 86% of which are singletons, and about 1.5% rests with the top ten. Study observations and caveats: Maximum circulating GvH clone levels tracked with early post-transplant HvG decreases.

This specimen consisted of PBMCs, obtained 255 days after intestinal transplant. The chain recombines TRBV5-5 with TRBJ2-7; D is perhaps TRBD1 (6 bases). The sequence derives from a human patient who received an intestinal transplant, so some T cells may come from the graft donor. The CDR3 DNA sequence: TGTGCCAGCAGCCCACCGCAGGGGACCCTATACGAGCAGTACTTC. As protein: CASSPPQGTLYEQYF.